A single T cell receptor beta chain is shown here with its context. Its antigen remains unidentified. This specimen comes from a study of shared clonotypes between healthy human individuals. Findings and caveats of the study: The sampled material consisted only of blood, and tissue repertoires are likely to differ.

Using immunoSEQ multiplex PCR, the repertoire was profiled, and TCRdb retains in-frame clones only, with some absent. The sample yields around 2.5 million clones, 80% to 95% seen once. Trimming cost V 6 bases and J 7 bases; bases outside gene matches: 9. This CDR3 has 14 residues. Germline-derived CDR1 and CDR2 are SGHRS and YFSETQ. The sequencing sample was made of naive CD4+ T cells from PBMCs. Specified subset: CD45RA+ positively selected. This receptor was identified in a young man in good health. Some clones in this sample may be carry-over from other donors' samples. The chain joins TRBV5-1 to TRBJ2-5; TRBD1 agrees at 10 bases. Written as DNA, the CDR3 is TGCGCCAGCACCAAACCGGGACAGGGGAGGACCCAGTACTTC. It specifies CASTKPGQGRTQYF. Together with reference TRBV5-1 and TRBJ2-5, the CDR3 gives the full variable domain: KAGVTQTPRYLIKTRGQQVTLSCSPISGHRSVSWYQQTPGQGLQFLFEYFSETQRNKGNFPGRFSGRQFSNSRSEMNVSTLELGDSALYLCASTKPGQGRTQYFGPGTRLLVL.